A single sample is the source of the 27 T cell receptor beta chains below, sequenced in a study of cytomegalovirus exposure and HLA in healthy donors. Researchers ran the PCR with 60 Vbeta and 13 Jbeta primers. Profiled with immunoSEQ multiplex PCR; TCRdb holds only in-frame clones, not every one. The sample shows more than 80,000 clones, more than 60% of them seen only once. The specimen was PBMCs. Every receptor here comes from a woman aged 45 to 65 in good health and CMV-seropositive.

The CDR3 region is CASRATGTGYSNQPQHF. The CDR3 bases are TGTGCCAGCAGAGCCACCGGGACAGGCTATAGCAATCAGCCCCAGCATTTT. The rearrangement links TRBV27 to TRBJ1-5, with 8 bases that match TRBD1. CDR3 length: 17 amino acids. Trimming at V came to 6 bases and at J to 0 bases, leaving 10 bases not matched to a gene. The germline CDR1 and CDR2 sequences are MNHEY and SMNVEV (reference sequence).

The V gene is TRBV7-2, the J gene TRBJ1-1, with 7 bases fitting TRBD1. The CDR3 is made up of 14 amino acids. The trim removed 5 bases at V and 3 bases at J, leaving 6 bases unmatched. Germline values: CDR1 SGHTA, CDR2 FQGNSA. This chain's CDR3 is CASSHFGTDTEAFF. The CDR3 coding sequence is TGTGCCAGCAGCCATTTCGGGACAGACACTGAAGCTTTCTTT.

The chain couples TRBV13 to TRBJ2-7; tentatively, D is TRBD2 (5 bases). Germline loops: CDR1 PRHDT, CDR2 FYEKMQ (reference sequence). Trimming shortened V by 0 bases and J by 2 bases, and 11 bases separated the two germline ends. The length of the CDR3 is 15 residues. The CDR3 sequence: CASSLGPSGTYEQYF. CDR3 coding DNA: TGTGCCAGCAGCTTAGGCCCCTCGGGAACCTACGAGCAGTACTTC.

This rearrangement joins TRBV4-3 to TRBJ1-1; D is uncertain. This CDR3 has 15 amino acids. CDR1 LGHNA and CDR2 YSLEER come from the germline V gene. Trimming left V 0 bases short and J 4 bases short, with 12 bases between. Written as DNA, the CDR3 is TGCGCCAGCAGCCAAGATATCGGGTTTGGCACTGAAGCTTTCTTT. It encodes CASSQDIGFGTEAFF.

The chain's CDR3 is CASGTRGNSYNEQFF. As DNA, the CDR3 is TGTGCCAGCGGCACAAGGGGGAACTCCTACAATGAGCAGTTCTTC. The V gene is TRBV5-6, the J gene TRBJ2-1; possibly TRBD1 for D (6 bases). V was clipped by 7 bases and J by 0 bases, with 14 bases between them. The CDR3 sequence is 15 residues long. In germline, CDR1 is SGHDT, CDR2 YYEEEE.

The sample holds a few counts of this clone. The CDR3 coding sequence is TGTGCCAGCAGCCGTCCTACTCGCACAGATACGCAGTATTTT. Protein: CASSRPTRTDTQYF. This chain uses TRBV6-7 with TRBJ2-3; no definite D call. TRBV6-7 belongs to the ORF category, with a function that is uncertain. The CDR3 runs 14 residues. The V end lost 6 bases, the J end lost 1 base, and 11 bases lay between the germline ends.

This chain connects TRBV5-1 to TRBJ1-3; D is possibly TRBD1 (5 bases). CDR3 length: 15 residues. Germline V gene data show CDR1 as SGHRS and CDR2 as YFSETQ. The ends were cut back, 3 bases at V and 0 bases at J, with 10 bases in the middle. The CDR3 DNA reads TGCGCCAGCAGCTACCCCAGGGACTCTGGAAACACCATATATTTT. Protein product: CASSYPRDSGNTIYF. Full variable domain (rest looked up from reference TRBV5-1 and TRBJ1-3): KAGVTQTPRYLIKTRGQQVTLSCSPISGHRSVSWYQQTPGQGLQFLFEYFSETQRNKGNFPGRFSGRQFSNSRSEMNVSTLELGDSALYLCASSYPRDSGNTIYFGEGSWLTVV.

The chain joins TRBV4-1 to TRBJ2-1, with TRBD1 matching 10 bases. J was trimmed by 8 bases and V by 4 bases; bases with no gene match: 5. The CDR3 contains 14 residues. Per the germline V gene, CDR1 is MGHRA and CDR2 is YSYEKL. DNA of the CDR3: TGCGCCAGCAGCCGTGGACAGGGGGGGGATGAGCAGTTCTTC. The encoded protein is CASSRGQGGDEQFF.

The V and J genes are TRBV9 and TRBJ2-2; TRBD2 might be the D (7 bases). The CDR3 covers 17 residues. The germline gives CDR1 SGDLS, CDR2 YYNGEE. Trimming took 1 base from V and 5 from J, leaving 18 bases between them. In DNA, the CDR3 is TGTGCCAGCAGCGTACGTACGGGGGGCGGCCGAACCGGGGAGCTGTTTTTT. As protein: CASSVRTGGGRTGELFF.

V usage is TRBV7-2 and J usage is TRBJ2-5; possibly TRBD1 for D (6 bases). The CDR3 is 16 amino acids. Looked up from germline, CDR1 is SGHTA and CDR2 is FQGNSA. Trimming took 4 bases from V and 7 from J, leaving 22 bases between them. This CDR3 is CASSSRDYRAFGTQYF. The CDR3 bases are TGTGCCAGCAGCTCAAGGGATTACAGGGCCTTTGGGACCCAGTACTTC.

The chain combines TRBV19 with TRBJ1-5; D unclear. CDR1 LNHDA and CDR2 SQIVND come from the germline V gene (reference sequence). V lost 3 bases and J 4 bases, leaving 13 bases between the germline ends. This CDR3 is built from 15 residues. This CDR3 reads CASSILGSGNQPQHF. The CDR3 coding sequence is TGTGCCAGTAGTATTTTAGGGAGTGGGAATCAGCCCCAGCATTTT.

This chain uses TRBV28 with TRBJ1-4; D remains ambiguous. Trimming left V 6 bases short and J 3 bases short, with 11 bases between. The CDR3 length is 14 residues. Germline V CDR1 and CDR2: MDHEN, SYDVKM. CDR3 sequence: CASRLTKANEKLFF. The CDR3 coding sequence is TGTGCCAGCAGACTAACAAAGGCTAATGAAAAACTGTTTTTT.

The rearrangement links TRBV10-3 to TRBJ2-2; the D gene is possibly TRBD1 (5 bases). From germline, CDR1 is ENHRY and CDR2 SYGVKD. V was pared by 8 bases and J by 1 base, with 8 bases between. The CDR3 has 13 residues. Written as DNA, the CDR3 is TGTGCCATCCTTGACAGGAACACCGGGGAGCTGTTTTTT. It specifies CAILDRNTGELFF.

The chain joins TRBV28 to TRBJ1-1; perhaps TRBD1 as D (5 bases). This CDR3 is 11 amino acids long. Germline loops: CDR1 MDHEN, CDR2 SYDVKM. V was clipped by 5 bases and J by 6 bases, with 7 bases between them. The CDR3 protein is CASSRTPEAFF. The CDR3 nucleotides are TGTGCCAGCAGTCGGACACCTGAAGCTTTCTTT.

V and J are TRBV18 and TRBJ1-2, with D tentatively TRBD1 (6 bases). The germline CDR1 and CDR2 sequences are KGHSH and LQKENI. Trimming shortened V by 3 bases and J by 7 bases, and 9 bases separated the two germline ends. This CDR3 is 12 amino acids long. DNA for the CDR3: TGTGCCAGCTCACCGCTCAGGGGTGGCTACACCTTC. Translated, it gives CASSPLRGGYTF.

Comments on this clone: The junction differs from germline at one of its ends, possibly a read error. The sample carries other DNA sequences with the same CDR3. The chain links TRBV19 to TRBJ1-5, with D maybe TRBD1 (6 bases). The CDR3 length is 14 residues. The germline V gene has CDR1 LNHDA and CDR2 SQIVND (reference sequence). The CDR3 here is CASSPTGVNQPQHF. The CDR3 coding sequence is TGTGCCAGTAGCCCGACAGGAGTCAATCAGCCCCAACATTTT. The full variable domain, its missing parts supplied by reference TRBV19 and TRBJ1-5, is DGGITQSPKYLFRKEGQNVTLSCEQNLNHDAMYWYRQDPGQGLRLIYYSQIVNDFQKGDIAEGYSVSREKKESFPLTVTSAQKNPTAFYLCASSPTGVNQPQHFGDGTRLSIL.

The chain uses TRBV29-1 and TRBJ2-6; the match to TRBD1 covers 9 bases. Germline loops: CDR1 SQVTM, CDR2 ANQGSEA. The ends lost 5 bases at V and 4 bases at J; junction bases unmatched: 6. This CDR3 has 15 amino acids. Here the CDR3 reads CSVPGTGSGANVLTF. CDR3 nucleotide sequence: TGCAGCGTTCCCGGGACAGGGTCCGGGGCCAACGTCCTGACTTTC.

The rearrangement uses TRBV28 and TRBJ1-4; the match to TRBD1 covers 8 bases. The CDR3 extends over 14 amino acids. Germline values: CDR1 MDHEN, CDR2 SYDVKM. Trimming cost V 6 bases and J 7 bases; bases outside gene matches: 7. CDR3 amino acids: CASRTTGGGEKLFF. The CDR3 nucleotides are TGTGCCAGCAGGACTACAGGGGGAGGTGAAAAACTGTTTTTT.

The CDR3 sequence is CASSFGGRETQYF. As DNA, the CDR3 is TGTGCCAGCAGTTTTGGGGGCAGAGAGACCCAGTACTTC. This chain uses TRBV28 with TRBJ2-5; D possibly corresponds to TRBD1 (6 bases). Trimming pared 3 bases from V and 4 bases from J, leaving 9 bases between. The CDR3 is made up of 13 amino acids. Germline loops: CDR1 MDHEN, CDR2 SYDVKM.

The chain has TRBV7-9 and TRBJ2-1, with 10 bases aligning to TRBD2. V was pared by 3 bases and J by 7 bases, with 9 bases of the junction left unmatched. Germline loops: CDR1 SEHNR, CDR2 FQNEAQ (reference sequence). CDR3 length equals 16 residues. CDR3 nucleotide sequence: TGTGCCAGCAGCTTCCCTAGCGGGGGTTTAGTGAATGAGCAGTTCTTC. Translated: CASSFPSGGLVNEQFF.

The V and J genes are TRBV2 and TRBJ2-4; 8 bases are a match to TRBD1. The CDR3 totals 15 residues. CDR1 SNHLY and CDR2 FYNNEI come from the germline V gene. Trimming took 4 bases from V and 2 from J; bases not matched to a gene: 4. CDR3 sequence: CASSGTGITKNIQYF. CDR3 DNA: TGTGCCAGCAGTGGGACAGGGATCACCAAAAACATTCAGTACTTC.

The rearrangement joins TRBV11-3 to TRBJ2-7; 7 bases line up with TRBD1. The germline V gene has CDR1 SGHNT and CDR2 YENEEA. This CDR3 has 15 amino acids. J was trimmed by 3 bases and V by 0 bases; bases with no gene match: 5. The CDR3 protein is CASSLEGTGVYEQYF. For the CDR3, the DNA is TGTGCCAGCAGCTTAGAGGGTACAGGGGTCTACGAGCAGTACTTC.

This clone was observed a single time. V is TRBV7-3 and J is TRBJ2-3; no definite D call. The V gene lost 7 bases and the J gene lost 6 bases, with 14 bases spanning the gap. The CDR3 contains 13 residues. CDR1 SGHTA and CDR2 FQGTGA come from the germline V gene. CDR3 in DNA: TGTGCCAGCACCACTCGGTCCGGGGATACGCAGTATTTT. Its translation is CASTTRSGDTQYF. Filled out from reference TRBV7-3 and TRBJ2-3, the complete variable domain reads GAGVSQTPSNKVTEKGKYVELRCDPISGHTALYWYRQSLGQGPEFLIYFQGTGAADDSGLPNDRFFAVRPEGSVSTLKIQRTERGDSAVYLCASTTRSGDTQYFGPGTRLTVL.

The chain carries TRBV28 and TRBJ1-5; 10 nucleotides align to TRBD1. The V gene end was trimmed by 6 bases and the J gene end by 4 bases; junction bases not matched to a gene: 9. Germline loops: CDR1 MDHEN, CDR2 SYDVKM. The CDR3 runs to 16 residues. Written as DNA, the CDR3 is TGTGCCAGCAGCTCAACGACAGGGGGCGGGAATCAGCCCCAGCATTTT. The encoded protein is CASSSTTGGGNQPQHF.

J is TRBJ2-1 and V is TRBV28; 13 bases match TRBD2. Germline lookup yields CDR1 MDHEN and CDR2 SYDVKM. CDR3 length: 13 residues. With 2 bases clipped from V and 12 bases from J, the junction kept 1 base outside the gene matches. In nucleotides, the CDR3 is TGTGCCAGCAGTTTAGGGACTAGCGGGGTGCAGTTCTTC. Translating it yields CASSLGTSGVQFF.

This clone was seen a handful of times. The chain recombines TRBV11-2 with TRBJ1-1; 8 nucleotides match TRBD1. Germline CDR1 SGHAT, CDR2 FQNNGV. The CDR3 is 14 amino acids. V lost 6 bases to trimming and J lost 0 bases; unmatched junction nucleotides: 3. CDR3 in amino acids: CASSRDRMNTEAFF. In DNA, the CDR3 is TGTGCCAGCAGTCGGGACAGGATGAACACTGAAGCTTTCTTT.

The chain has TRBV27 and TRBJ1-2; tentative D call: TRBD1 (6 bases). The CDR3 sequence is 16 residues long. Germline V gene data show CDR1 as MNHEY and CDR2 as SMNVEV (reference sequence). V was trimmed by 6 bases and J by 0 bases, leaving 17 bases between them. CDR3 sequence (DNA): TGTGCCAGCAGGCCTTTGTTATGGGGGCCTAACTATGGCTACACCTTC. Its translation is CASRPLLWGPNYGYTF.